Listed here is a single TCR beta chain. The antigen is undetermined. CDR1 and CDR2 (germline): KGHSH, LQKENI. The CDR3 consists of 15 residues. The V gene end was trimmed by 3 bases and the J gene end by 11 bases; junction bases not matched to a gene: 6. Measured with immunoSEQ multiplex PCR; TCRdb has only the in-frame clones, and not every one. Of around 99,000 clones in the sample, 85% to 95% were seen once. These data are taken from a study of T cell responses to AZD1222 COVID-19 vaccine. Study-wide findings and caveats: A rise in Spike-specific TCR breadth and depth followed two AZD1222 doses.

The clonotype comes from an adult in good health. The chain is built from TRBV18 and TRBJ2-1; 14 bases match TRBD2. Sequencing used peripheral blood, obtained on day 0 of AZD1222 vaccination. The CDR3 region has the DNA TGTGCCAGCTCACCTGGGACTAGCGGGAGCGTCCAGCAGTTCTTC. Its translation is CASSPGTSGSVQQFF.